Listed here are 17 T cell receptor beta chains from one sample, sequenced in a study of blood T cell repertoires in COVID-19. TCRdb's copy holds only in-frame clones and misses some; the assay was immunoSEQ multiplex PCR. The table has around 130,000 clones, about four fifths seen once. The sample comprised peripheral blood. Receptor source: a man aged 30 to 39 with COVID-19, enrolled during active disease.

The V call is TRBV9, the J call TRBJ2-5, with TRBD2 matching 9 bases. With V trimmed by 2 bases and J by 4 bases, 6 bases remained unmatched. The CDR3 runs 15 residues. Germline CDR1 reads SGDLS; CDR2 reads YYNGEE. The DNA of the CDR3 is TGTGCCAGCAGCGTCTTTAGCGGGAGTGGAGAGACCCAGTACTTC. Protein sequence: CASSVFSGSGETQYF.

J is TRBJ2-1 and V is TRBV27; D is uncertain. The CDR3 length is 14 residues. CDR1 and CDR2 from the germline V gene are MNHEY and SMNVEV (reference sequence). V was cut by 5 bases and J by 10 bases, with 18 bases left in between. The CDR3 loop reads CASSPRDPRLEQFF. For the CDR3, the DNA is TGTGCCAGCAGTCCCAGAGACCCTAGGCTAGAGCAGTTCTTC.

The chain uses TRBV9 and TRBJ2-5, with a weak D call TRBD1 (6 bases). Trimming took 4 bases from V and 5 from J, leaving 24 bases between them. Per germline, CDR1 SGDLS and CDR2 YYNGEE. This CDR3 contains 17 residues. CDR3 DNA sequence: TGTGCCAGCAGCACCAACCCCCAACAGGGACCTGGGGAGACCCAGTACTTC. Amino acids: CASSTNPQQGPGETQYF. The full variable domain, its missing parts supplied by reference TRBV9 and TRBJ2-5, is DSGVTQTPKHLITATGQRVTLRCSPRSGDLSVYWYQQSLDQGLQFLIQYYNGEERAKGNILERFSAQQFPDLHSELNLSSLELGDSALYFCASSTNPQQGPGETQYFGPGTRLLVL.

J is TRBJ1-1 and V is TRBV6-5, with TRBD1 matching over 7 bases. The CDR3 is made up of 14 amino acids. J lost 5 bases, V lost 5 bases, and 8 bases had no gene match. Germline V gene lookup returns CDR1 MNHEY and CDR2 SVGAGI. Written as DNA, the CDR3 is TGTGCCAGCAGTCCGACAGGGTGGGATACTGAAGCTTTCTTT. Translation: CASSPTGWDTEAFF.

This clone was recorded once. J is TRBJ2-2 and V is TRBV6-5; perhaps TRBD2 as D (5 bases). V gave up 5 bases and J gave up 2 bases, with 12 bases separating them. Germline CDR1 MNHEY, CDR2 SVGAGI. This CDR3 spans 15 amino acids. The CDR3 nucleotides read TGTGCCAGCAGTACCCTAGCAGGAAACACCGGGGAGCTGTTTTTT. Translation: CASSTLAGNTGELFF.

V and J are TRBV27 and TRBJ2-5; possibly TRBD2 for D (6 bases). Germline CDR1 and CDR2: MNHEY and SMNVEV (reference sequence). V was clipped by 4 bases and J by 1 base, with 7 bases between them. This CDR3 comprises 13 residues. CDR3 sequence reads: CASSWGVQETQYF. DNA for the CDR3: TGTGCCAGCAGTTGGGGGGTCCAAGAGACCCAGTACTTC.

The chain has TRBV7-2 and TRBJ1-1, with a tentative D call TRBD1 (6 bases). V was cut by 5 bases and J by 5 bases, with 15 bases left in between. The CDR3 is 14 residues long. The germline V gene has CDR1 SGHTA and CDR2 FQGNSA. The CDR3 nucleotides read TGTGCCAGCAGCCGGCGCGGGAGGGGGACTGAAGCTTTCTTT. It translates to CASSRRGRGTEAFF.

The gene calls are TRBV28 and TRBJ1-5; no reliable D call. The CDR3 covers 13 residues. V lost 3 bases, J lost 11 bases, and 14 bases lay in between. Per germline, CDR1 MDHEN and CDR2 SYDVKM. CDR3 coding DNA: TGTGCCAGCAGTTTTGAGGGTCGTGGGACCCAGCATTTT. Residues: CASSFEGRGTQHF.

The chain uses TRBV29-1 and TRBJ2-3; 13 positions agree with TRBD2. V lost 8 bases, J lost 2 bases, and 7 bases stayed unmatched. The germline V gene encodes CDR1 SQVTM and CDR2 ANQGSEA. CDR3 length: 15 amino acids. CDR3 nucleotides: TGCAGCACGGGACTAGCGGGGAGGGCCACAGATACGCAGTATTTT. This sequence encodes CSTGLAGRATDTQYF.

The V and J genes are TRBV28 and TRBJ2-1; D is uncertain. Germline CDR1 and CDR2: MDHEN and SYDVKM. Trimming left V 2 bases short and J 13 bases short, with 9 bases between. The CDR3 covers 11 residues. The CDR3 DNA sequence: TGTGCCAGCAGTTTAGGTAACTCCCAGTTCTTC. Encoded protein: CASSLGNSQFF.

The J gene is TRBJ1-4, the V gene TRBV28; 7 nucleotides match TRBD1. The germline V gene encodes CDR1 MDHEN and CDR2 SYDVKM. There are 14 residues in the CDR3. V was clipped by 9 bases and J by 8 bases; unmatched bases: 12. This CDR3 reads CASVGTALREKLFF. The CDR3 DNA is TGTGCCAGTGTCGGGACAGCCTTACGGGAAAAACTGTTTTTT.

The V and J genes are TRBV19 and TRBJ2-1; TRBD2 matches at 12 bases. The junction had 6 bases not matched to a gene; V was cut back by 3 bases and J by 12 bases. The CDR3 is 14 amino acids. Germline V CDR1 and CDR2: LNHDA, SQIVND (reference sequence). This CDR3 reads CASSILAGGPGQFF. CDR3 in DNA: TGTGCCAGTAGTATCCTAGCGGGAGGGCCTGGGCAGTTCTTC.

The chain is built from TRBV10-3 and TRBJ1-2; a possible D gene is TRBD1 (6 bases). V was cut by 6 bases and J by 4 bases, with 18 bases left in between. Germline values: CDR1 ENHRY, CDR2 SYGVKD. The length of the CDR3 is 15 residues. DNA for the CDR3: TGTGCCATCAGCGAGGCAGACAGGTTCCTCTATGGCTACACCTTC. Translation: CAISEADRFLYGYTF.

A few counts support this clone. The gene calls are TRBV7-3 and TRBJ2-3; perhaps TRBD1 as D (5 bases). The CDR3 is made up of 15 amino acids. The germline CDR1 and CDR2 sequences are SGHTA and FQGTGA. Trimming removed 4 bases from V and 1 base from J, with 12 bases in between. CDR3 in amino acids: CASSSRVSGTDTQYF. Here the CDR3 DNA reads TGTGCCAGCAGCTCCAGGGTCTCGGGCACAGATACGCAGTATTTT.

This clone showed up just once. The V and J genes are TRBV30 and TRBJ2-1, with 8 bases matching TRBD1. From germline, CDR1 is GTSNPN and CDR2 SVGIG (reference sequence). The V and J ends lost 5 bases and 8 bases, in that order; junction bases with no gene match: 11. There are 14 residues in the CDR3. The DNA of the CDR3 is TGTGCCTGGGGAGGGCAGGGGGCCGGACATGAGCAGTTCTTC. Translation: CAWGGQGAGHEQFF.

The chain combines TRBV3-1 (or the pseudogene TRBV3-2) with TRBJ2-3, with 12 bases aligning to TRBD1. Germline CDR1 LGHDT, CDR2 YNNKEL (reference sequence). The CDR3 has 16 amino acids. The V gene end was trimmed by 1 base and the J gene end by 4 bases; junction bases not matched to a gene: 3. The CDR3 DNA follows: TGTGCCAGCAGCCAAGGTGGGACAGGGGGCCCAGATACGCAGTATTTT. It specifies CASSQGGTGGPDTQYF.

This chain connects TRBV9 to TRBJ1-3; D might be TRBD1 (5 bases). The V end was cut by 0 bases, the J end by 3 bases, with 13 bases between. Germline V lookup: CDR1 SGDLS, CDR2 YYNGEE. The CDR3 has 16 residues. The CDR3 DNA reads as TGTGCCAGCAGCGTAGCGGCCCGGGGGGGTGGAAACACCATATATTTT. Translation gives CASSVAARGGGNTIYF.